This T cell receptor (beta chain) was observed in a study of blood T cell repertoires in COVID-19. As concerns this clone: In the same sample, other DNA sequences code for this CDR3.

The protocol was immunoSEQ multiplex PCR, while the TCRdb copy is restricted to in-frame clones and leaves out a portion. This sample has 180,000 or so clones, with over 70% found just once. The receptor was derived from a woman between 55 and 75 years old who had recovered from COVID-19. The sample consisted of PBMCs or T cells enriched from blood (not recorded which).

The CDR3 nucleotides are TGCGCCAGCAGCTTGGAGGGACAGGGAGATTCACCCCTCCACTTT. Translating it yields CASSLEGQGDSPLHF. The J gene is TRBJ1-6, the V gene TRBV5-1; TRBD1 matches 9 bases. The germline V gene encodes CDR1 SGHRS and CDR2 YFSETQ. The CDR3 is 15 residues long. With V trimmed by 0 bases and J by 8 bases, 3 bases remained unmatched. Looking up the rest from reference TRBV5-1 and TRBJ1-6 gives the full variable domain: KAGVTQTPRYLIKTRGQQVTLSCSPISGHRSVSWYQQTPGQGLQFLFEYFSETQRNKGNFPGRFSGRQFSNSRSEMNVSTLELGDSALYLCASSLEGQGDSPLHFGNGTRLTVT.